This TCR beta chain was identified in a study of T cell repertoires in cytomegalovirus infection. About the research overall: Indications came from public TCR beta signatures; they pointed to CMV infection and to a matching HLA type.

This clonotype has a single count. A much bigger clone sits one base away, suggesting this may be a read error. TCRdb reprocessed the reads with MiXCR, giving one entry per CDR3 protein. The profile shows about 490,000 distinct CDR3 sequences, about 15% of them singletons. This sequence originates from a human donor in good health (CMV status not recorded). Some clones in this sample may be carry-over from other donors' samples. Sequences were obtained from CD8+ T cells from PBMCs.

CDR3 region: CASASGTGSTEAFF. In DNA, the CDR3 is TGTGCCAGCGCCTCCGGGACAGGGAGTACTGAAGCTTTCTTT. The rearrangement uses TRBV6-6 and TRBJ1-1; TRBD1 agrees at 9 bases. CDR3 length: 14 amino acids. The V gene's germline CDR1 is MNHNY and CDR2 SVGAGI (reference sequence). V shed 8 bases and J 5 bases; nucleotides not matched to a gene: 9.